A selection of T cell receptor beta chains follows, all from one sample in a study of long-term antiretroviral therapy in people with HIV. Profiling relied on immunoSEQ multiplex PCR, and the TCRdb table lists in-frame clones only, not all of them. The repertoire holds 30,000 to 40,000 clones, with about 85% as singletons. Sequences were derived from unsorted PBMCs, sampled 1.9 years after starting antiretroviral therapy. Receptor source: a man aged 18 to 35 with HIV. Both conserved end residues are part of each CDR3. D genes are given only for firm matches. Clone size, where shown, is once, few, many, or a class for clones that have expanded.

CDR3 length	V gene	J gene	clone size	D gene	CDR3 DNA	CDR3 protein
16	TRBV19	TRBJ1-1	few	TRBD1	TGTGCCAGTAGTAGCCTCCCGGACAGGGGTCCCACTGAAGCTTTCTTT	CASSSLPDRGPTEAFF
16	TRBV28	TRBJ2-4	.	.	TGTGCCAGCAGACCCCCGGCCGGGGGAGCCAAAAACATTCAGTACTTC	CASRPPAGGAKNIQYF
15	TRBV5-1	TRBJ2-7	once	TRBD1	TGCGCCAGCAGCTTGACCGGGACAGGCTCCTACGAGCAGTACTTC	CASSLTGTGSYEQYF
16	TRBV4-1	TRBJ2-5	.	.	TGCGCCAGCAGCCCAAGTCAGGGGCAGTACCAAGAGACCCAGTACTTC	CASSPSQGQYQETQYF
14	TRBV2	TRBJ2-5	.	.	TGTGCCAGCAGTGCTCGGCCACCCCGGGAGACCCAGTACTTC	CASSARPPRETQYF
13	TRBV29-1	TRBJ1-1	.	.	TGCAGCGTTGAACACACAGTGAACACTGAAGCTTTCTTT	CSVEHTVNTEAFF
14	TRBV6-6	TRBJ2-3	.	TRBD2	TGTGCCAGCAGTCAGGGACTAGCGGTAGATACGCAGTATTTT	CASSQGLAVDTQYF
16	TRBV9	TRBJ2-6	.	.	TGTGCCAGCAGCGCATTCAACTCGCCCGGGGCCAACGTCCTGACTTTC	CASSAFNSPGANVLTF
14	TRBV27	TRBJ2-1	.	TRBD2	TGTGCCAGCAGTTTGGCGGGGGGAGGAGAGGAGCAGTTCTTC	CASSLAGGGEEQFF
12	TRBV6-1	TRBJ1-2	.	TRBD1	TGTGCCAGCAGGGCGACAGGGGACGGCTACACCTTC	CASRATGDGYTF
13	TRBV7-2	TRBJ2-3	.	.	TGTGCCAGCAGCTCGGGGGTTAAGGATACGCAGTATTTT	CASSSGVKDTQYF
14	TRBV7-8	TRBJ2-1	.	.	TGTGCCAGTTCCCCCAAAAACTCCTACAATGAGCAGTTCTTC	CASSPKNSYNEQFF
14	TRBV6-6	TRBJ2-7	.	TRBD1	TGTGCCAGCAGTCCCGGGACAGGGGGTCACGAGCAGTACTTC	CASSPGTGGHEQYF
15	TRBV6-1	TRBJ1-5	.	.	TGTGCCAGCAGTGTTCCCAGGGGCCGCAATCAGCCCCAGCATTTT	CASSVPRGRNQPQHF
15	TRBV30	TRBJ2-7	.	TRBD1	TGTGCCTGGAGTGGTAGACAGGGGGCGGCCTACGAGCAGTACTTC	CAWSGRQGAAYEQYF
15	TRBV9	TRBJ1-6	.	.	TGTGCCAGCAGCGTAGAGGATCAGGGTTTGGCACCCCTCCACTTT	CASSVEDQGLAPLHF
15	TRBV7-3	TRBJ2-5	.	TRBD1	TGTGCCAGCAGCTTAGGGGGGACAGGCCAAGAGACCCAGTACTTC	CASSLGGTGQETQYF
13	TRBV19	TRBJ1-1	few	.	TGTGCCAGTGGGCTCGAGGGGGACACTGAAGCTTTCTTT	CASGLEGDTEAFF
13	TRBV6-1	TRBJ1-2	.	.	TGTGCCAGCAGTGAGACAGAGGACTATGGCTACACCTTC	CASSETEDYGYTF
15	TRBV7-9	TRBJ1-6	.	.	TGTGCCAGCAGCTTCGGGGGCGCGAGAAATTCACCCCTCCACTTT	CASSFGGARNSPLHF
13	TRBV29-1	TRBJ1-1	.	.	TGCAGCGTTGAGACAGTAATGAACACTGAAGCTTTCTTT	CSVETVMNTEAFF
13	TRBV7-6	TRBJ1-4	once	.	TGTGCCAGCAGCTCCCCCAACAGGGAAAAACTGTTTTTT	CASSSPNREKLFF
14	TRBV11-3	TRBJ2-2	once	.	TGTGCCAGCAGCTTGGGACAGAACACCGGGGAGCTGTTTTTT	CASSLGQNTGELFF
14	TRBV28	TRBJ1-1	.	.	TGTGCCAGCTCGACCCCGGACACCGGCTGGGAAGCTTTCTTT	CASSTPDTGWEAFF
15	TRBV4-1	TRBJ1-6	.	.	TGCGCCAGCAGCCATCCCTCGGGGGCCAATTCACCCCTCCACTTT	CASSHPSGANSPLHF
14	TRBV6-6	TRBJ1-1	.	TRBD1	TGTGCCAGCAGCCTCGACAGGGGGCAAACTGAAGCTTTCTTT	CASSLDRGQTEAFF
13	TRBV25-1	TRBJ1-5	few	.	TGTGCCAGCAGTCCAGTAGACCATCAGCCCCAGCATTTT	CASSPVDHQPQHF
14	TRBV5-1	TRBJ2-7	.	.	TGCGCCAGCAGCTCATTCCCGAGCTCCTACGAGCAGTACTTC	CASSSFPSSYEQYF
13	TRBV11-2	TRBJ1-2	few	.	TGTGCCAGCAGCCCGGACCTCCTCTATGGCTACACCTTC	CASSPDLLYGYTF
13	TRBV29-1	TRBJ2-3	.	TRBD2	TGCAGCGCCTTAGCGGGGAGCACAGATACGCAGTATTTT	CSALAGSTDTQYF
16	TRBV12-2	TRBJ2-3	once	.	TGTGCAAGTCGCTTAGGCAGCGGGGGGGCGGAAGATACGCAGTATTTT	CASRLGSGGAEDTQYF